What follows are 15 T cell receptor beta chains derived from one specimen sequenced in a study of T cells expressing NK-cell markers. TCRdb re-called the 5' RACE reads and catalogs CDR3 proteins one per entry, DNA excluded. This repertoire comprises hundreds of thousands of distinct CDR3 sequences; its ten largest clones make up 3% to 4.5%. Input material: blood T cells: a sorted CD56 or NKG2C T cell subset, CD4+ or CD8+ T cells, or bulk PBMC T cells (not recorded which). The receptors here all came from a man between 18 and 35 years old in good health.

V and J are TRBV12-3 or TRBV12-4 and TRBJ2-1; TCRdb designates TRBD1, a call that cannot be tested without DNA. This CDR3 contains 17 residues. The CDR3 reads CASSLGPGGGSYNEQFF.

The V gene is TRBV7-9, the J gene TRBJ2-2; without DNA, the TCRdb call of TRBD1 cannot be checked. The CDR3 loop spans 15 amino acids. Germline lookup yields CDR1 SEHNR and CDR2 FQNEAQ (reference sequence). The CDR3 region is CASREAGWDTGELFF.

This chain connects TRBV20-1 to TRBJ2-3; without DNA, the TCRdb call of TRBD1 cannot be checked. The V gene's germline CDR1 is DFQATT and CDR2 SNEGSKA (reference sequence). This CDR3 is 16 amino acids long. CDR3 residues: CSAPGGGQGLGDTQYF.

The gene calls are TRBV18 and TRBJ2-1. The CDR3 contains 14 residues. Germline values: CDR1 KGHSH, CDR2 LQKENI. The CDR3 loop is CASSFGVGNNEQFF.

The chain is built from TRBV29-1 and TRBJ2-3; TCRdb calls TRBD2, which cannot be checked without DNA. The germline CDR1 and CDR2 sequences are SQVTM and ANQGSEA. CDR3 length: 13 residues. CDR3: CSVLSGSTDTQYF.

This chain joins TRBV2 and TRBJ2-2; the D call from TCRdb, TRBD1, cannot be confirmed without DNA. The CDR3 is 15 residues long. CDR1 and CDR2 (germline): SNHLY, FYNNEI. CDR3 residues: CASSFGQGYTGELFF. The entire variable domain, with the rest obtained from reference TRBV2 and TRBJ2-2, is as follows: EPEVTQTPSHQVTQMGQEVILRCVPISNHLYFYWYRQILGQKVEFLVSFYNNEISEKSEIFDDQFSVERPDGSNFTLKIRSTKLEDSAMYFCASSFGQGYTGELFFGEGSRLTVL.

V and J are TRBV5-5 and TRBJ2-3; TCRdb designates TRBD1, a call that cannot be tested without DNA. This CDR3 region has 16 residues. Germline V lookup: CDR1 SGHKS, CDR2 YYEKEE (reference sequence). CDR3: CASSPAPGRDTDTQYF.

The chain uses TRBV7-6 and TRBJ1-2; as DNA is missing, the TRBD1 call by TCRdb cannot be tested. The CDR3 extends over 16 amino acids. Germline loops: CDR1 SGHVS, CDR2 FNYEAQ. The chain's CDR3 is CASSQTYRDRNYGYTF.

The chain joins TRBV12-3 or TRBV12-4 to TRBJ1-1; checking the TCRdb D call of TRBD1 is not possible without DNA. The CDR3 consists of 14 residues. The CDR3 spells CASSLRTVNTEAFF.

The chain joins TRBV5-1 to TRBJ2-7. CDR1 SGHRS and CDR2 YFSETQ come from the germline V gene. CDR3 length: 12 amino acids. The CDR3 protein is CASSPMGYEQYF.

The chain is built from TRBV28 and TRBJ2-5; TCRdb proposes TRBD2, but this gene call is untestable without DNA. This CDR3 has 16 residues. CDR1 and CDR2 (germline): MDHEN, SYDVKM. The CDR3 protein is CASSQGLAGGAGTQYF.

The chain carries TRBV12-3 or TRBV12-4 and TRBJ2-1; TCRdb selects TRBD2, and the lack of DNA leaves this call unchecked. The CDR3 runs to 12 residues. CDR3 region: CASSLSGPEQFF.

This chain links TRBV5-1 with TRBJ2-1. Germline CDR1 SGHRS, CDR2 YFSETQ. This CDR3 has 14 amino acids. This CDR3 reads CASSLEGSYNEQFF.

The chain is built from TRBV27 and TRBJ2-3; absent DNA, TCRdb's TRBD1 call cannot be checked. CDR1 is MNHEY, CDR2 SMNVEV, per germline (reference sequence). The CDR3 is 15 residues long. The CDR3: CASSFDRASTDTQYF.

The chain recombines TRBV27 with TRBJ2-3; TCRdb calls TRBD1, which cannot be checked without DNA. CDR1 is MNHEY and CDR2 is SMNVEV in the germline V gene (reference sequence). The CDR3 totals 16 residues. The CDR3 is CASSKGQGAVTDTQYF.